This T cell receptor beta chain appears in the sequencing data of a study of blood T cells in healthy people across ages. On the study more broadly: When template switching was applied, about one barcoded beta molecule was captured per two T cells.

The authors ran a second PCR of about 6 to 12 cycles using a sample-barcoded 5' primer and a J-beta primer mix. TCRdb passed the 5' RACE reads through MiXCR, listing each CDR3 protein once. The sample shows around 990,000 distinct CDR3 sequences, 35% to 40% of them seen only once. This clonotype was seen more than once but under ten times. The CDR3 extends over 15 amino acids. Germline V gene data show CDR1 as SGDLS and CDR2 as YYNGEE. Trimming cost V 3 bases and J 2 bases, with 13 bases left between them. This sequence was found in a man aged 18 to 30 in good health. Sequencing input: blood. The chain has TRBV9 and TRBJ2-3, with D hard to call. CDR3 protein: CASSAWSRNTDTQYF. CDR3 bases: TGTGCCAGCAGCGCCTGGTCTAGAAACACAGATACGCAGTATTTT.